Below, 3 T cell receptor beta chains from the same sample are listed, as sequenced in a study of T cells in localized non-small cell lung cancer. TCRdb's copy holds only in-frame clones and misses some; the assay was immunoSEQ multiplex PCR. The table lists about 30,000 clones, over 80% of them singletons, with approximately 5.4% in the top ten. The sequencing used PBMCs, collected before any cancer treatment. These receptors were taken from a man aged 40 to 70 with stage II lung adenocarcinoma.

The chain carries TRBV27 and TRBJ2-1; 13 positions agree with TRBD2. V lost 0 bases to trimming and J lost 10 bases; unmatched junction nucleotides: 9. The CDR3 spans 17 residues. Germline V lookup: CDR1 MNHEY, CDR2 SMNVEV (reference sequence). The CDR3 loop is CASSLSKLAGGRDEQFF. The DNA of the CDR3 is TGTGCCAGCAGTTTATCGAAACTAGCGGGAGGGCGGGACGAGCAGTTCTTC.

This chain joins TRBV6-5 and TRBJ2-5; 8 bases map to TRBD1. Near its end, the DNA agrees better with TRBJ2-7, so the J call may be wrong. The CDR3 length is 14 residues. CDR1 and CDR2 (germline): MNHEY, SVGAGI. CDR3 nucleotide sequence: TGTGCCAGCAGTCCCTCGGGGACAGGATACGAGCAGTACTTC. Protein: CASSPSGTGYEQYF.

The chain employs TRBV7-9 and TRBJ1-4; unclear D gene. This CDR3 has 12 amino acids. In germline, CDR1 is SEHNR, CDR2 FQNEAQ (reference sequence). V was shortened by 1 base and J by 14 bases, with 11 bases between the two germline ends. This CDR3 reads CASSLVGSGLFF. CDR3 in DNA: TGTGCCAGCAGCTTAGTAGGAAGTGGTCTGTTTTTT.